The 18 T cell receptor beta chains below all came from one sample that was sequenced in a study of naive CD8 T cells in extremely preterm neonates. Clones were sequenced by immunoSEQ multiplex PCR, and TCRdb holds only the in-frame ones, with some missing. The sample yields around 5,000 clones, approximately 97% seen once. Deliveries were elective term cesareans at about 35-41 weeks, with no labor or membrane rupture. Sequencing was performed on naive CD8+ T cells from cord blood. Receptors originate from a newborn in good health.

J is TRBJ1-5 and V is TRBV28; D unresolved. V lost 2 bases and J lost 2, with 7 bases in between. Germline values: CDR1 MDHEN, CDR2 SYDVKM. This CDR3 contains 14 residues. CDR3: CASSLRQGNQPQHF. The CDR3 region has the DNA TGTGCCAGCAGTTTAAGGCAGGGCAATCAGCCCCAGCATTTT.

CDR3 in DNA: TGTGCCAGCGCCCCCGACAGGACACCCTACGAGCAGTACTTC. Amino acids: CASAPDRTPYEQYF. The V and J genes are TRBV5-4 and TRBJ2-7; a possible D gene is TRBD1 (6 bases). Between the trimmed V and J ends, which lost 7 bases and 2 bases, there was a span of 16 bases. There are 14 residues in the CDR3. CDR1 is SGHNT, CDR2 YYREEE, per germline (reference sequence).

V is TRBV6-5 and J is TRBJ1-1; no clear D gene. Germline CDR1 reads MNHEY; CDR2 reads SVGAGI. Between the trimmed V and J ends, which lost 5 bases and 0 bases, there was a span of 10 bases. This CDR3 has 14 residues. The CDR3 loop is CASSPDFMNTEAFF. In DNA, the CDR3 is TGTGCCAGCAGTCCAGATTTCATGAACACTGAAGCTTTCTTT.

This chain joins TRBV6-1 and TRBJ2-7; no definite D call. The V end lost 2 bases, the J end lost 2 bases, and 10 bases lay between the germline ends. This CDR3 region has 14 residues. Germline V CDR1 and CDR2: MNHNS, SASEGT. The CDR3 sequence is CASSEWVGPYEQYF. CDR3 DNA sequence: TGTGCCAGCAGTGAATGGGTGGGCCCCTACGAGCAGTACTTC.

J is TRBJ2-5 and V is TRBV7-6, with a tentative D call TRBD1 (6 bases). The V gene's germline CDR1 is SGHVS and CDR2 FNYEAQ. The V end was cut by 5 bases, the J end by 2 bases, with 15 bases between. The CDR3 length is 15 residues. CDR3 region: CASSTLGTPQETQYF. DNA of the CDR3: TGTGCCAGCAGCACACTCGGGACACCTCAAGAGACCCAGTACTTC.

The chain links TRBV9 to TRBJ1-6; TRBD1 agrees at 9 bases. Germline V gene lookup returns CDR1 SGDLS and CDR2 YYNGEE. V lost 0 bases and J lost 6; bases outside the gene matches: 1. The CDR3 sequence is 15 residues long. The CDR3 DNA reads as TGTGCCAGCAGCGTAGACAGGGGGCGTAATTCACCCCTCCACTTT. Protein product: CASSVDRGRNSPLHF. Drawing the rest from reference TRBV9 and TRBJ1-6, the complete variable domain is DSGVTQTPKHLITATGQRVTLRCSPRSGDLSVYWYQQSLDQGLQFLIQYYNGEERAKGNILERFSAQQFPDLHSELNLSSLELGDSALYFCASSVDRGRNSPLHFGNGTRLTVT.

The chain uses TRBV9 and TRBJ2-1, with no clear D. This CDR3 is built from 13 residues. The ends were cut back, 0 bases at V and 8 bases at J, with 9 bases in the middle. The germline CDR1 and CDR2 sequences are SGDLS and YYNGEE. DNA for the CDR3: TGTGCCAGCAGCGTAGTCCCCCGAGATGAGCAGTTCTTC. It is translated as CASSVVPRDEQFF.

The genes are TRBV9 and TRBJ2-3, with 8 positions matching TRBD2. CDR3 length equals 13 residues. CDR1 is SGDLS and CDR2 is YYNGEE in the germline V gene. The trim removed 2 bases at V and 4 bases at J, leaving 0 bases unmatched. This CDR3 reads CASSVGGADTQYF. The CDR3 coding sequence is TGTGCCAGCAGCGTCGGGGGGGCAGATACGCAGTATTTT.

V is TRBV28 and J is TRBJ1-5, with a weak D call TRBD1 (6 bases). The V end was cut by 6 bases, the J end by 6 bases, with 15 bases between. This CDR3 has 14 amino acids. Germline-derived CDR1 and CDR2 are MDHEN and SYDVKM. The CDR3 DNA sequence: TGTGCCAGCAGGTTAGCAGGGGAGGGTCAGCCCCAGCATTTT. This translates into CASRLAGEGQPQHF.

This clone has more than one count but fewer than ten. This chain uses TRBV21-1 with TRBJ1-3; whether TRBD1, the table's D call, matches the DNA was not checked. TRBV21-1 is a pseudogene. The CDR3 has 14 residues. The CDR3 loop is CASSKGTGGNTIYF. CDR3 nucleotides: TGTGCCAGCAGCAAAGGGACAGGGGGAAACACCATATATTTT.

CDR3 coding DNA: TGCGCCAGCAGCCGAGGACAGGGGGCGGGTGGCTACACCTTC. It specifies CASSRGQGAGGYTF. The chain has TRBV4-3 and TRBJ1-2; 11 positions match TRBD1. V dropped 4 bases and J dropped 7; count of bases not matched to a gene: 5. Germline V CDR1 and CDR2: LGHNA, YSLEER. The CDR3 has 14 residues.

The V gene is TRBV6-6, the J gene TRBJ1-1; 7 nucleotides match TRBD1. The CDR3 totals 13 residues. CDR1 MNHNY and CDR2 SVGAGI come from the germline V gene (reference sequence). Trimming removed 6 bases from V and 7 bases from J; junction bases left unmatched: 8. As DNA, the CDR3 is TGTGCCAGCAGCCTAGGGGGCGACGGTGAAGCTTTCTTT. Translated: CASSLGGDGEAFF.

The rearrangement uses TRBV2 and TRBJ2-1, with 12 bases that match TRBD2. Germline-derived CDR1 and CDR2 are SNHLY and FYNNEI. CDR3 length equals 19 residues. The trim removed 2 bases at V and 3 bases at J, leaving 11 bases unmatched. CDR3 in amino acids: CASSEPLETSGGLYNEQFF. The CDR3 DNA follows: TGTGCCAGCAGTGAACCCTTGGAGACTAGCGGGGGCCTCTACAATGAGCAGTTCTTC.

The chain is built from TRBV6-5 and TRBJ1-3; tentatively, D is TRBD1 (5 bases). V dropped 6 bases and J dropped 2 bases, with 14 bases sitting between them. Germline values: CDR1 MNHEY, CDR2 SVGAGI. CDR3 length equals 15 residues. CDR3 amino acids: CASSPSGGTGNTIYF. DNA for the CDR3: TGTGCCAGCAGCCCCAGCGGGGGAACTGGAAACACCATATATTTT.

V is TRBV6-5 and J is TRBJ2-7; the match to TRBD1 covers 8 bases. V gave up 2 bases and J gave up 5 bases; unmatched junction bases: 2. The CDR3 runs to 13 residues. CDR1 is MNHEY, CDR2 SVGAGI, per germline. The CDR3, as DNA: TGTGCCAGCAGTTACCGGACAGGGAACGAGCAGTACTTC. As protein: CASSYRTGNEQYF.

The chain links TRBV19 to TRBJ2-1, with D possibly TRBD2 on 6 matching bases. V gave up 5 bases and J gave up 7 bases, with 42 bases separating them. The CDR3 is 23 amino acids. Germline V CDR1 and CDR2: LNHDA, SQIVND (reference sequence). CDR3 nucleotides: TGTGCCAGTAGTTTCGCGTTTCCCTGGACCATCCCCCACATAGCCGGGGCGGGGAATGAGCAGTTCTTC. It translates to CASSFAFPWTIPHIAGAGNEQFF.

The gene calls are TRBV9 and TRBJ2-3; 7 positions agree with TRBD2. V was pared by 0 bases and J by 1 base, with 8 bases of the junction left unmatched. CDR1 is SGDLS, CDR2 YYNGEE, per germline. The CDR3 consists of 17 residues. The CDR3 loop reads CASSVEWRESGTDTQYF. DNA for the CDR3: TGTGCCAGCAGCGTAGAGTGGCGGGAGTCCGGCACAGATACGCAGTATTTT. Full variable domain (outside the CDR3, taken from reference TRBV9 and TRBJ2-3): DSGVTQTPKHLITATGQRVTLRCSPRSGDLSVYWYQQSLDQGLQFLIQYYNGEERAKGNILERFSAQQFPDLHSELNLSSLELGDSALYFCASSVEWRESGTDTQYFGPGTRLTVL.

The V gene is TRBV14, the J gene TRBJ2-3, with 7 bases aligning to TRBD2. This CDR3 contains 15 residues. Germline loops: CDR1 SGHDN, CDR2 FVKESK. V gave up 0 bases and J gave up 4 bases; unmatched junction bases: 4. CDR3 nucleotides: TGTGCCAGCAGCCAAGACGGGCTAGCGGCAGATACGCAGTATTTT. Translating it yields CASSQDGLAADTQYF.